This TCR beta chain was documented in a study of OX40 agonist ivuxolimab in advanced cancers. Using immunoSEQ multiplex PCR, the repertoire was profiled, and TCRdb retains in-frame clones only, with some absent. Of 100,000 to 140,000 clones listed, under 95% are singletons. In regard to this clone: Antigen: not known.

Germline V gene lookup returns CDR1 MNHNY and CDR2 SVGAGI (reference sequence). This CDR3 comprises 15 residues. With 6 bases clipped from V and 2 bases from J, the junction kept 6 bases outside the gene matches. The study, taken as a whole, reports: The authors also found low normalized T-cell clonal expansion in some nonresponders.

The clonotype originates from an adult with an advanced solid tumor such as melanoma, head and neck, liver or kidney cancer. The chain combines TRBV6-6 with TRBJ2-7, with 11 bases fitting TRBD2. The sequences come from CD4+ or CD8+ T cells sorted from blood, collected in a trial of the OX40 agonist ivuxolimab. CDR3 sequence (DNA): TGTGCCAGCAGGAGGGGACTAGCGGCAACCTACGAGCAGTACTTC. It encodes CASRRGLAATYEQYF.